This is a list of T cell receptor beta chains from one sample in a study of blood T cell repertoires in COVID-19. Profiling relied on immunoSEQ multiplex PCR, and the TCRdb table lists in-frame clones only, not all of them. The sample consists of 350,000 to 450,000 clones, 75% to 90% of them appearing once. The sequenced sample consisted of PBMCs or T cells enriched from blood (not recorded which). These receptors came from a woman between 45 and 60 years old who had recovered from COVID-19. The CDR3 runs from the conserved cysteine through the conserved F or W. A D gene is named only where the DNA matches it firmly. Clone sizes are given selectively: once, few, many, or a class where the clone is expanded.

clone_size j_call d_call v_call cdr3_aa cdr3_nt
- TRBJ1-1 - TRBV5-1 CASSSLQGPSYEAFF TGCGCCAGCAGCTCCCTTCAGGGCCCCTCTTACGAAGCTTTCTTT
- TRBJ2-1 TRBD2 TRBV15 CATSSRGGNEQFF TGTGCCACCAGCTCCCGGGGGGGCAATGAGCAGTTCTTC
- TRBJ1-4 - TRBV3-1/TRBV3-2 CASSQPGGVMGKLFF TGTGCCAGCAGCCAACCGGGAGGGGTCATGGGGAAACTGTTTTTT
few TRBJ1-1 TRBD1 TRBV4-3 CASSHGTGITEAFF TGCGCCAGCAGCCACGGGACAGGTATCACTGAAGCTTTCTTT
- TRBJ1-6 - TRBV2 CASSGGPADSLGSPLHF TGTGCCAGCAGTGGGGGCCCCGCGGACAGTTTAGGTTCACCCCTCCACTTT
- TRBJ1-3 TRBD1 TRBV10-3 CAISGTDSGNTIYF TGTGCCATCTCAGGGACAGACTCTGGAAACACCATATATTTT
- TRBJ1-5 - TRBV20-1 CSAIDPARQSEGNQPQHF TGCAGTGCTATTGACCCCGCACGACAGTCTGAGGGCAATCAGCCCCAGCATTTT
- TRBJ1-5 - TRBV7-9 CASSLTRTDQPQHF TGTGCCAGCAGCCTTACCCGAACAGATCAGCCCCAGCATTTT
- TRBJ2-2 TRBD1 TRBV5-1 CASSLTGTGHEAGELFF TGCGCCAGCAGCTTGACGGGGACAGGGCACGAGGCCGGGGAGCTGTTTTTT
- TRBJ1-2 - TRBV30 CAWSGPGINYGYTF TGTGCCTGGAGTGGGCCAGGAATTAACTATGGCTACACCTTC
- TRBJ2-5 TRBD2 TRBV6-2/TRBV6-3 CASSGTSGISTQYF TGTGCCAGCAGCGGGACTAGCGGGATCTCGACCCAGTACTTC
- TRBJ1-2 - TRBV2 CASSPSMEYGYTF TGTGCCAGCAGTCCTAGCATGGAGTATGGCTACACCTTC
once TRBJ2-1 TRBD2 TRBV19 CASSTSGTSWVDEQFF TGTGCCAGTAGTACCTCCGGGACTAGCTGGGTCGATGAGCAGTTCTTC
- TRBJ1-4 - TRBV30 CAWSTQGNEKLFF TGTGCCTGGTCGACCCAGGGAAATGAAAAACTGTTTTTT
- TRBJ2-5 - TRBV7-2 CASSSSTAETQYF TGTGCCAGCAGCTCCTCAACAGCCGAGACCCAGTACTTC
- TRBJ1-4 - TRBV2 CAIDTPGGTNEKLFF TGTGCCATTGACACTCCCGGTGGAACTAATGAAAAACTGTTTTTT
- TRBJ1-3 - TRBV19 CASSIGLPGAGNTIYF TGTGCCAGTAGTATAGGCCTACCGGGAGCTGGAAACACCATATATTTT
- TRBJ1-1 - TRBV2 CASSEPSRGVMNTEAFF TGTGCCAGCAGTGAGCCCTCCCGCGGGGTTATGAACACTGAAGCTTTCTTT
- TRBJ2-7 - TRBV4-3 CASSQDRGPRPPYEQYF TGCGCCAGCAGCCAAGATAGGGGTCCCCGGCCCCCCTACGAGCAGTACTTC
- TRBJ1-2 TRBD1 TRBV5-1 CASSLAQGEGYTF TGCGCCAGCAGCTTGGCACAGGGGGAAGGCTACACCTTC
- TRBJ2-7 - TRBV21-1 CASSITGLSSYEQYF TGTGCCAGCAGCATAACGGGACTCAGCTCCTACGAGCAGTACTTC
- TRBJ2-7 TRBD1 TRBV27 CASRTGLSSHEQYF TGTGCCAGCAGGACAGGGTTAAGTTCGCACGAGCAGTACTTC
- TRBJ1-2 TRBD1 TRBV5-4 CASSLTGGAFGGYTF TGTGCCAGCAGCTTGACAGGGGGAGCGTTTGGTGGCTACACCTTC
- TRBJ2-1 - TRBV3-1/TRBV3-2 CASSQPSPVNEQFF TGTGCCAGCAGCCAGCCTAGCCCGGTCAATGAGCAGTTCTTC
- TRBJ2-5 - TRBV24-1 CATSDSGTPAGTQYF TGTGCCACCAGTGATTCCGGGACTCCGGCCGGGACCCAGTACTTC
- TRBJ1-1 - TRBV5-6 CASSLLGTAKGTEAFF TGTGCCAGCAGCTTGTTAGGTACGGCTAAGGGGACTGAAGCTTTCTTT
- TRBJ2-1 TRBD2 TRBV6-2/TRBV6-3 CASSYPPKAGYSYNEQFF TGTGCCAGCAGTTACCCACCAAAAGCGGGGTACTCCTACAATGAGCAGTTCTTC
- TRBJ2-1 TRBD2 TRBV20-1 CSASSWASGGSYNEQFF TGCAGTGCTAGTTCGTGGGCTAGCGGGGGATCCTACAATGAGCAGTTCTTC
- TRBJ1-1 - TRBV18 CASSRTNGNTEAFF TGTGCCAGCTCACGGACAAACGGGAACACTGAAGCTTTCTTT
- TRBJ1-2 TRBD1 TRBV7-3 CASSKTYGDSYGYTF TGTGCCAGCAGCAAGACGTACGGGGACAGCTATGGCTACACCTTC
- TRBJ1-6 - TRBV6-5 CASSYSRGSGGSPLHF TGTGCCAGCAGTTACTCGAGGGGTTCCGGGGGATCACCCCTCCACTTT
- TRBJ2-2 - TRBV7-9 CASSDIDTGELFF TGTGCCAGCAGCGATATAGACACCGGGGAGCTGTTTTTT
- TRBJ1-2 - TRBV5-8 CASSSYLRVNYGYTF TGTGCCAGCAGCTCTTATCTCAGGGTGAACTATGGCTACACCTTC
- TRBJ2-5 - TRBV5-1 CASSQQETQYF TGCGCCAGCAGCCAGCAAGAGACCCAGTACTTC
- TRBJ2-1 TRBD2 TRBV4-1 CASSPRTSGIWNEQFF TGCGCCAGCAGCCCTCGGACTAGCGGGATCTGGAATGAGCAGTTCTTC
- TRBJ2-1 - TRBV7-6 CASSLNNEQFF TGTGCCAGCAGCCTAAACAATGAGCAGTTCTTC
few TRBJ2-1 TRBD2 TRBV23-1 CASSQIYSSGTSDHNEQFF TGCGCCAGCAGTCAAATTTACAGCTCCGGGACTAGCGACCACAATGAGCAGTTCTTC
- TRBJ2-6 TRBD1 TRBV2 CASTDRAGANVLTF TGTGCCAGCACAGACAGGGCTGGGGCCAACGTCCTGACTTTC
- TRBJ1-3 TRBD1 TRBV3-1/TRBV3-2 CASEPYQTGPTRGNTIYF TGTGCCAGCGAACCTTACCAGACAGGGCCAACCAGGGGAAACACCATATATTTT
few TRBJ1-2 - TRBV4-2 CASSQGAAGNYGYTF TGTGCCAGCAGCCAAGGGGCGGCAGGGAACTATGGCTACACCTTC
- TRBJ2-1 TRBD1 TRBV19 CASSIDRAGGQFF TGTGCCAGTAGTATAGATCGAGCAGGGGGGCAGTTCTTC
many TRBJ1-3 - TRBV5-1 CASSSGGSSGNTIYF TGCGCCAGCAGCTCGGGGGGTAGCTCTGGAAACACCATATATTTT
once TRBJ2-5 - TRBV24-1 CATSPAGIQETQYF TGTGCCACCAGCCCTGCGGGCATCCAAGAGACCCAGTACTTC
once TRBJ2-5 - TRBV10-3 CASGQPQETQYF TGTGCCAGCGGACAGCCTCAAGAGACCCAGTACTTC
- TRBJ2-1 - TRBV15 CATSREGGPYNEQFF TGTGCCACCAGCAGAGAGGGGGGGCCCTACAATGAGCAGTTCTTC